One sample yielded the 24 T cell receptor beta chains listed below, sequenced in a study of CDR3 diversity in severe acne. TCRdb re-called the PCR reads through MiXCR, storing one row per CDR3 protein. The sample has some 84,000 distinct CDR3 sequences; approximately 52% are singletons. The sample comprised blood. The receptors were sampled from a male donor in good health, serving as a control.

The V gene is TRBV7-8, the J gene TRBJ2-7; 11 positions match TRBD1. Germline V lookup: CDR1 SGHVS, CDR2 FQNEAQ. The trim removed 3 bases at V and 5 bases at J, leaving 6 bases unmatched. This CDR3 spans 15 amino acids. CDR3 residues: CASSLRWTGGDEQYF. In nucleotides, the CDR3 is TGTGCCAGCAGCTTGAGATGGACAGGGGGCGACGAGCAGTACTTC.

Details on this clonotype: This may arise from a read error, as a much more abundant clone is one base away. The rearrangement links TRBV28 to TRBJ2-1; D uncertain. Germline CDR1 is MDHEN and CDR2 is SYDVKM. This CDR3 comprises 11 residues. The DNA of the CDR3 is TGTGCCGGCAGTTTGGAAAATGAGCAGTTCTTC. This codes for CAGSLENEQFF. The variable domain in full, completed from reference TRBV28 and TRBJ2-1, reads DVKVTQSSRYLVKRTGEKVFLECVQDMDHENMFWYRQDPGLGLRLIYFSYDVKMKEKGDIPEGYSVSREKKERFSLILESASTNQTSMYLCAGSLENEQFFGPGTRLTVL.

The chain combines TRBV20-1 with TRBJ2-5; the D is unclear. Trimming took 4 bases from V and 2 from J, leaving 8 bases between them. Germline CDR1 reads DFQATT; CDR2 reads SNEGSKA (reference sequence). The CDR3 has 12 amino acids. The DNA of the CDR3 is TGCAGTGCTAAGACCCCTCAAGAGACCCAGTACTTC. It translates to CSAKTPQETQYF.

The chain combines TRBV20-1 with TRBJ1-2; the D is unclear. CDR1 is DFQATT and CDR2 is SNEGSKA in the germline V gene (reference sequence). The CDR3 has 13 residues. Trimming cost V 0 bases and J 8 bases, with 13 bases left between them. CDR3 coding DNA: TGCAGTGCTAGAGATTTAGCGGGAGGAGGCTACACCTTC. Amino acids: CSARDLAGGGYTF.

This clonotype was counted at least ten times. This CDR3 is CASSFRDRVSDEQYF. As DNA, the CDR3 is TGCGCCAGCAGCTTCCGGGACAGGGTTAGCGACGAGCAGTACTTC. V usage is TRBV5-1 and J usage is TRBJ2-7; TRBD1 matches at 9 bases. Germline V gives CDR1 SGHRS, CDR2 YFSETQ. V trimming: 2 bases; J trimming: 5 bases; junction bases outside the gene matches: 8. This CDR3 comprises 15 residues.

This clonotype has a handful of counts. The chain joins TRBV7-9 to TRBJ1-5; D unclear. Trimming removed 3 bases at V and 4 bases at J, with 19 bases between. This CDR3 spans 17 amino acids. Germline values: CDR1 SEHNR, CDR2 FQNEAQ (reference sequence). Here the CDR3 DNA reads TGTGCCAGCAGCTTCGATCGTACTACCGGAAAGAATCAGCCCCAGCATTTT. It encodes CASSFDRTTGKNQPQHF.

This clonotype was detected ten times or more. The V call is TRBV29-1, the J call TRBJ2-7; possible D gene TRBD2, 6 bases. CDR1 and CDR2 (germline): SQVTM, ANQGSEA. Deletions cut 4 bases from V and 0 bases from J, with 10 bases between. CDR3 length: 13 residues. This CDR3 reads CSVASSASYEQYF. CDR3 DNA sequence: TGCAGCGTTGCGTCTAGCGCCTCCTACGAGCAGTACTTC.

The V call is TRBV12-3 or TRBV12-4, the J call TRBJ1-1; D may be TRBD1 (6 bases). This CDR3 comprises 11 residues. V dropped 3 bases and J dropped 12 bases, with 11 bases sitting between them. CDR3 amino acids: CASSLRGGTFF. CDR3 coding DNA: TGTGCCAGCAGTTTGAGAGGGGGGACTTTCTTT.

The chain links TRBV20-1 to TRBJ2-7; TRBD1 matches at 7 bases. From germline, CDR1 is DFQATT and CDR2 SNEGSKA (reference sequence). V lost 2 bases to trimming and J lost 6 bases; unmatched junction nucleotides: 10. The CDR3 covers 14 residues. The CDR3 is CSARSTQGLGEQYF. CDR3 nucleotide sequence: TGCAGTGCTAGATCCACACAGGGGCTTGGCGAGCAGTACTTC.

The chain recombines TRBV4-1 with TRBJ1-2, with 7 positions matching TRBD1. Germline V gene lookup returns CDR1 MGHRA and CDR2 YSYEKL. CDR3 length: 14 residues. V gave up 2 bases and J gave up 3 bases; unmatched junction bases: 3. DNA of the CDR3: TGCGCCAGCAGCCAACCGACAGGGTACTATGGCTACACCTTC. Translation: CASSQPTGYYGYTF.

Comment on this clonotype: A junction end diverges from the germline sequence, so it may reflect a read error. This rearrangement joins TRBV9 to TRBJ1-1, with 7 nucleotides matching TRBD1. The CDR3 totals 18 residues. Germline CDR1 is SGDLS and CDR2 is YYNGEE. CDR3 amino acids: CASSWTDGSRQGWGTAFF. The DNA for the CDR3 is TGCGCCAGCAGCTGGACGGACGGGTCCCGACAGGGATGGGGGACAGCTTTCTTT.

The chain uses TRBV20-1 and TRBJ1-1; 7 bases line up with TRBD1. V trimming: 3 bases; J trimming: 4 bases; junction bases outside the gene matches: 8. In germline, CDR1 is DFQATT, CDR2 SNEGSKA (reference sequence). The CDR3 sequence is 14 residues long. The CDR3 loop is CSASRQGRGTEAFF. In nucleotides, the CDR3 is TGCAGTGCTAGTAGACAGGGCAGGGGCACTGAAGCTTTCTTT.

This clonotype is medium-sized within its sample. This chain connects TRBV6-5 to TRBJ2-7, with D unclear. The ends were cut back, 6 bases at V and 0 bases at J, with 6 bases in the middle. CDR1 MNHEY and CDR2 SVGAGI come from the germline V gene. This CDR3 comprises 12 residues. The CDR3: CASRDFSYEQYF. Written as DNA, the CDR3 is TGTGCCAGCAGGGATTTCTCCTACGAGCAGTACTTC.

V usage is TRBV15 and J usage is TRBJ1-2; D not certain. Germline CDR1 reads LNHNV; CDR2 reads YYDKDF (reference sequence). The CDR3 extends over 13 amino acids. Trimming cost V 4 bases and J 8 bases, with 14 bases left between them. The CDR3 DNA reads TGTGCCACCAGCAAAGGACGCTTCCGGGGCTACACCTTC. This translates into CATSKGRFRGYTF.

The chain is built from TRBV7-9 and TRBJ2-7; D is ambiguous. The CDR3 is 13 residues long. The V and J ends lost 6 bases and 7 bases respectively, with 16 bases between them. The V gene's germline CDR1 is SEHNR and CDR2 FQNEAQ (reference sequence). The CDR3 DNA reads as TGTGCCAGCAGTGACCAACGGGTGGGGGAGCAGTACTTC. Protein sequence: CASSDQRVGEQYF. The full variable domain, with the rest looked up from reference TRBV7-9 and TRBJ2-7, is DTGVSQNPRHKITKRGQNVTFRCDPISEHNRLYWYRQTLGQGPEFLTYFQNEAQLEKSRLLSDRFSAERPKGSFSTLEIQRTEQGDSAMYLCASSDQRVGEQYFGPGTRLTVT.

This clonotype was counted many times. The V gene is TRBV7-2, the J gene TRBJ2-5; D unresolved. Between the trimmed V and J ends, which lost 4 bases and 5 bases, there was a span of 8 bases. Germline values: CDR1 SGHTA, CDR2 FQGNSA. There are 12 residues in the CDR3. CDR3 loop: CASSSVGETQYF. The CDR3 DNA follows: TGTGCCAGCAGCTCCGTGGGGGAGACCCAGTACTTC.

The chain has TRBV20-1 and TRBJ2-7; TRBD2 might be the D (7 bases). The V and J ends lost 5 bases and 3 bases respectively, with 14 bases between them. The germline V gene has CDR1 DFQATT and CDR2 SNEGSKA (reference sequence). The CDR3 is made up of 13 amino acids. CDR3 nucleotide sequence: TGCAGTGCTCGTAAGGGGGGGTACTACGAGCAGTACTTC. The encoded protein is CSARKGGYYEQYF.

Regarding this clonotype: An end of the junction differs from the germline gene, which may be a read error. The CDR3 loop reads CASSYVQYF. The CDR3 nucleotides are TGTGCCAGCAGCTACGTGCAGTACTTC. The V call is TRBV7-9, the J call TRBJ2-7, with D unclear. Germline V gene data show CDR1 as SEHNR and CDR2 as FQNEAQ (reference sequence). The CDR3 length is 9 residues.

For the CDR3, the DNA is TGTGCCAGCAGTGATGCCCGGGACTGGCGCTACGAGCAGTACTTC. Residues: CASSDARDWRYEQYF. The chain recombines TRBV6-1 with TRBJ2-7; D is possibly TRBD2 (6 bases). The CDR3 covers 15 residues. Trimming pared 3 bases from V and 3 bases from J, leaving 15 bases between. Germline loops: CDR1 MNHNS, CDR2 SASEGT.

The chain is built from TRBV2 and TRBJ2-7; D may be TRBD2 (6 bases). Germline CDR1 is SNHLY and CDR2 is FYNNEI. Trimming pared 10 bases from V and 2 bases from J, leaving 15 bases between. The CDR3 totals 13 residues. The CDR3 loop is CAMEGRGTYEQYF. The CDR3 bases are TGTGCCATGGAGGGGCGGGGAACCTACGAGCAGTACTTC. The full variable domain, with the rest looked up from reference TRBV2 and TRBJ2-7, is EPEVTQTPSHQVTQMGQEVILRCVPISNHLYFYWYRQILGQKVEFLVSFYNNEISEKSEIFDDQFSVERPDGSNFTLKIRSTKLEDSAMYFCAMEGRGTYEQYFGPGTRLTVT.

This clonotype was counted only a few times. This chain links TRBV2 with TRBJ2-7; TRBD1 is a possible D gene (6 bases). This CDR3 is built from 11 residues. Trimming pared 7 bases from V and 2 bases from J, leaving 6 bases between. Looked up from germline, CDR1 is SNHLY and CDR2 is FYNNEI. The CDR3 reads CASNRAYEQYF. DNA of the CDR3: TGTGCCAGCAACAGGGCCTACGAGCAGTACTTC.

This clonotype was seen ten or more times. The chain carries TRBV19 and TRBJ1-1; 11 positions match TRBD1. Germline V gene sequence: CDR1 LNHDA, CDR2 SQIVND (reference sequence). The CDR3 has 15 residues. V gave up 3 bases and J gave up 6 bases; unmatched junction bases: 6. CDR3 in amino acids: CASSMWGTGGSEAFF. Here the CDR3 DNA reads TGTGCCAGTAGTATGTGGGGGACAGGGGGATCTGAAGCTTTCTTT.

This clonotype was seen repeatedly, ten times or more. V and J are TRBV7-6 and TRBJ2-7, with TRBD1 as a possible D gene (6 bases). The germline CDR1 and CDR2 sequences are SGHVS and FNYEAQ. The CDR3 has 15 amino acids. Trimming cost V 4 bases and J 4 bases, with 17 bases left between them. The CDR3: CASSSGRDTFYEQYF. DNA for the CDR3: TGTGCCAGCAGCTCTGGCCGGGACACCTTTTACGAGCAGTACTTC.

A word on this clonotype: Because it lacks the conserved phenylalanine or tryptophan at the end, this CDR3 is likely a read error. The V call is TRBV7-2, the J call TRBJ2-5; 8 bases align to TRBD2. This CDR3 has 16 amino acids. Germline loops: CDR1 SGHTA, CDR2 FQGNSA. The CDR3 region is CASRGTAGGRQETQYS. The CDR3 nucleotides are TGTGCTAGCCGAGGGACCGCGGGAGGCCGGCAAGAGACCCAGTACTCC.